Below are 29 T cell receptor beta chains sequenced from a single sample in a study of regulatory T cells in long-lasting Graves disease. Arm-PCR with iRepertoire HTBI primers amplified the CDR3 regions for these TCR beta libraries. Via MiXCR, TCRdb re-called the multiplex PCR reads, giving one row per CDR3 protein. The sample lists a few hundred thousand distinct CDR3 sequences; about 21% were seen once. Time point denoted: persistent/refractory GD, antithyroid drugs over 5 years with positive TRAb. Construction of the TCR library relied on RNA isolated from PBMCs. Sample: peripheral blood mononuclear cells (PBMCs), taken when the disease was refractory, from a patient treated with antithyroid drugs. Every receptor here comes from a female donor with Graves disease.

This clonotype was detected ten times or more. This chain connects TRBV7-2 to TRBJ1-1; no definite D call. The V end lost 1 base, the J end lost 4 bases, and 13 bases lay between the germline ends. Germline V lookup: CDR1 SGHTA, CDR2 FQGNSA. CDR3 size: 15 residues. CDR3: CASSLGWVRTTEAFF. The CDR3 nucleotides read TGTGCCAGCAGCTTAGGTTGGGTCCGGACCACTGAAGCTTTCTTT.

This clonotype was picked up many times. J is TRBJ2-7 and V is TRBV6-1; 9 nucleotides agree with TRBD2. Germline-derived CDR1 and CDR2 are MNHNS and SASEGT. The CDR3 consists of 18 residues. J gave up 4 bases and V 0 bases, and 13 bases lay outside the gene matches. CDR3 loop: CASSEAFDPSGKDYEQYF. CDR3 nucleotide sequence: TGTGCCAGCAGTGAAGCGTTCGATCCTAGCGGGAAAGATTACGAGCAGTACTTC.

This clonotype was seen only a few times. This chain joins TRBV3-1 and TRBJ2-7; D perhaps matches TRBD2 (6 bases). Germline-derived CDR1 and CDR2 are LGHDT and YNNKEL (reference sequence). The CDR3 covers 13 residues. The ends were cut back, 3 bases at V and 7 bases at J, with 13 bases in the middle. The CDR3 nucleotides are TGTGCCAGCAGCCACGGGGGAACGAGGGAGCAGTACTTC. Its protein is CASSHGGTREQYF.

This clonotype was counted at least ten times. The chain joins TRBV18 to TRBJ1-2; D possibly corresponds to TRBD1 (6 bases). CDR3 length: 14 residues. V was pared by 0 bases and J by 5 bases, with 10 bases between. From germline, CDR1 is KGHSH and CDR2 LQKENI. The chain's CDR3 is CASSPPEQGYGYTF. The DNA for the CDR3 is TGTGCCAGCTCACCACCGGAACAGGGATATGGCTACACCTTC.

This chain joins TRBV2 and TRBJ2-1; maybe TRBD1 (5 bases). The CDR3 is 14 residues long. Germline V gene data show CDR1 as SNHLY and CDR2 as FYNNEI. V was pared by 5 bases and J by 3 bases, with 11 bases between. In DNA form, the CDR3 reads TGTGCCAGCAGTCTTTCGACAGTCTACAATGAGCAGTTCTTC. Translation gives CASSLSTVYNEQFF.

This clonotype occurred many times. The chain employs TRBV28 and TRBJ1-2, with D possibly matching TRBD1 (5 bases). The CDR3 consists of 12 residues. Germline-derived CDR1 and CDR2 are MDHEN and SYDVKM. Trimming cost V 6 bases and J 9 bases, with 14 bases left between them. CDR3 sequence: CASSHLGASYTF. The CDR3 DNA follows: TGTGCCAGCAGCCACCTTGGGGCGAGCTACACCTTC.

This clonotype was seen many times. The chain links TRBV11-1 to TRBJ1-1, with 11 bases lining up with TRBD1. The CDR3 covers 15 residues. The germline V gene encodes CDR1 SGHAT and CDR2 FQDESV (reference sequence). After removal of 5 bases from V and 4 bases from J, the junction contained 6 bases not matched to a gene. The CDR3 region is CASSLAGTGGTEAFF. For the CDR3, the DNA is TGTGCCAGCAGCCTCGCCGGGACAGGGGGCACTGAAGCTTTCTTT.

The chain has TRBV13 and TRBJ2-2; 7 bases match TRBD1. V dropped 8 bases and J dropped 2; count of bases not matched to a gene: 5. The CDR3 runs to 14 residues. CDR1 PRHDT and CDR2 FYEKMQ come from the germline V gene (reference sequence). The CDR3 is CASRTGENTGELFF. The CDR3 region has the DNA TGTGCCAGCCGTACAGGGGAAAACACCGGGGAGCTGTTTTTT. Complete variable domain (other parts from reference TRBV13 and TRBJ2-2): AAGVIQSPRHLIKEKRETATLKCYPIPRHDTVYWYQQGPGQDPQFLISFYEKMQSDKGSIPDRFSAQQFSDYHSELNMSSLELGDSALYFCASRTGENTGELFFGEGSRLTVL.

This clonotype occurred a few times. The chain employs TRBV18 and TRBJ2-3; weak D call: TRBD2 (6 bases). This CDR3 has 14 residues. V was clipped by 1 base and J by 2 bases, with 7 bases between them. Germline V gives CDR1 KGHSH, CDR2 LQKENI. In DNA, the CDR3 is TGTGCCAGCTCACCACAGGGACTCACAGATACGCAGTATTTT. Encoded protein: CASSPQGLTDTQYF.

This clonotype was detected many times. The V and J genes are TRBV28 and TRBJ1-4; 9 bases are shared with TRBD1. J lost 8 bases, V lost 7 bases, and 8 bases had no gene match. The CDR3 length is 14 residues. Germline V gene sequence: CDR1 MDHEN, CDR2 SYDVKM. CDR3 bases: TGTGCCAGCATACGGACAGGGGCTCGCGAAAAACTGTTTTTT. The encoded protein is CASIRTGAREKLFF.

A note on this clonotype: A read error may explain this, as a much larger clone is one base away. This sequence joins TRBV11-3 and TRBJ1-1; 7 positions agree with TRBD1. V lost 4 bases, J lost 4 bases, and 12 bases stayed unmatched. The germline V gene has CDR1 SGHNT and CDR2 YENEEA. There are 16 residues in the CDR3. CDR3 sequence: CASSSGTALMGTEAFF. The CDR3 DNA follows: TGTGCCAGCAGCTCCGGGACAGCACTGATGGGCACTGAAGCTTTCTTT.

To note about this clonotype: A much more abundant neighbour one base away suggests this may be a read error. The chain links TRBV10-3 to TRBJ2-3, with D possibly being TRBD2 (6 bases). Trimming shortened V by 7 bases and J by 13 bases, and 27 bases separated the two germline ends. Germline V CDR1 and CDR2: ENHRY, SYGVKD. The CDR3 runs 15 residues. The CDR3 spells CAIKWGEASNFGEYF. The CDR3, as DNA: TGTGCCATCAAGTGGGGGGAGGCCTCTAACTTCGGGGAGTATTTT.

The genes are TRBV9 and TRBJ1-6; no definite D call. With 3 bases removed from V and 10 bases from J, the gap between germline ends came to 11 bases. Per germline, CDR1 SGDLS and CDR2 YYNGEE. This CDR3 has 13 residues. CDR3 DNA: TGTGCCAGCAGCGGGCAGGCCGGATCACCCCTCCACTTT. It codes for CASSGQAGSPLHF.

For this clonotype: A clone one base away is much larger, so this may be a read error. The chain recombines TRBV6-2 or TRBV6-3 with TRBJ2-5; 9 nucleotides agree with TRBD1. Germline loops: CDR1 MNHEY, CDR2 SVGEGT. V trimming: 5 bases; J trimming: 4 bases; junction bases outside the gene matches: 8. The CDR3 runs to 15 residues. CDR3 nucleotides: TGTGCCAGCAGTCCCGCCGGGACAGGGACAGAGACCCAGTACTTC. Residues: CASSPAGTGTETQYF.

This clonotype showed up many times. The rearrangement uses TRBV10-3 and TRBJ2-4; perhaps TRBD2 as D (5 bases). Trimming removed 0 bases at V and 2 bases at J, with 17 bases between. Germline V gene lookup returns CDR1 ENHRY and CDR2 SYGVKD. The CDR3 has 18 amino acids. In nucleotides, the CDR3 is TGTGCCATCAGTGAGTCCCTTGAGGGTAGCGAGACCAAAAACATTCAGTACTTC. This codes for CAISESLEGSETKNIQYF.

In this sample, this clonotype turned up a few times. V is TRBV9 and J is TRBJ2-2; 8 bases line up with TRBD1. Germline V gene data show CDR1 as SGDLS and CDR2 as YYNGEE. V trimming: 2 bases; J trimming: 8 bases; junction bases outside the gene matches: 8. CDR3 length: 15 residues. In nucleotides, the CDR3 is TGTGCCAGCAGCGTTTCGAGCAGGGGGCAGGGGGAGCTGTTTTTT. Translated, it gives CASSVSSRGQGELFF.

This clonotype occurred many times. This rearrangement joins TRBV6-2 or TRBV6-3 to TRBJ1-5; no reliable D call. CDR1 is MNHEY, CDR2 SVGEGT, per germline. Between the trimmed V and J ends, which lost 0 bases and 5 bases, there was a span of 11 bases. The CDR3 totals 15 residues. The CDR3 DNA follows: TGTGCCAGCAGTTACTCCGACGGGAGAGATCAGCCCCAGCATTTT. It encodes CASSYSDGRDQPQHF.

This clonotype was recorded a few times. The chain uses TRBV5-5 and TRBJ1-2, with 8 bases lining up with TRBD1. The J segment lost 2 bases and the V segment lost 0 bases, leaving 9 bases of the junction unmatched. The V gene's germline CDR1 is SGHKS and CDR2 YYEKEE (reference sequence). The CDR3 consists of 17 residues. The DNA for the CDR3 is TGTGCCAGCAGCTTGGCCCTCCCCGACAGGGGAAACTATGGCTACACCTTC. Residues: CASSLALPDRGNYGYTF. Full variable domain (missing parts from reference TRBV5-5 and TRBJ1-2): DAGVTQSPTHLIKTRGQQVTLRCSPISGHKSVSWYQQVLGQGPQFIFQYYEKEERGRGNFPDRFSARQFPNYSSELNVNALLLGDSALYLCASSLALPDRGNYGYTFGSGTRLTVV.

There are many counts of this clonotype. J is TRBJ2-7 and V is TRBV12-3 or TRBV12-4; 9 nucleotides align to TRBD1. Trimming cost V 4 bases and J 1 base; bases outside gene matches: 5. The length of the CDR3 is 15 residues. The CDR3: CASSSTGGGSYEQYF. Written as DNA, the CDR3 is TGTGCCAGCAGTTCCACAGGGGGCGGATCCTACGAGCAGTACTTC.

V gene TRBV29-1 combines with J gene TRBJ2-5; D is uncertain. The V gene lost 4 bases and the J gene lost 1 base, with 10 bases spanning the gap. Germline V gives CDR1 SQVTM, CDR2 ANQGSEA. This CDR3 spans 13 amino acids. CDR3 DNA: TGCAGCGTTGTTGCCTACCTCCAAGAGACCCAGTACTTC. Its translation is CSVVAYLQETQYF. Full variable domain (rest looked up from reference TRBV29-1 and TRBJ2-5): SAVISQKPSRDICQRGTSLTIQCQVDSQVTMMFWYRQQPGQSLTLIATANQGSEATYESGFVIDKFPISRPNLTFSTLTVSNMSPEDSSIYLCSVVAYLQETQYFGPGTRLLVL.

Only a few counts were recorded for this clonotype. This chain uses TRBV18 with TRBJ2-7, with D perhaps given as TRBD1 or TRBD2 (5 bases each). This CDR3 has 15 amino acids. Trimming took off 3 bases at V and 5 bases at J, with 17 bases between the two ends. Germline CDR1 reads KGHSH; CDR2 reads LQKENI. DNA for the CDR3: TGTGCCAGCTCACCCCAGGACTTCCGAGGGGACGAGCAGTACTTC. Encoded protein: CASSPQDFRGDEQYF.

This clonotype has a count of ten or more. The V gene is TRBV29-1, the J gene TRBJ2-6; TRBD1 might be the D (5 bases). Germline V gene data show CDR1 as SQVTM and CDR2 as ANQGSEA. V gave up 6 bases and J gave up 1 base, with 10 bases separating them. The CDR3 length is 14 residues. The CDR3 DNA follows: TGCAGCGTAGATACAGGATCTGGGGCCAACGTCCTGACTTTC. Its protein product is CSVDTGSGANVLTF.

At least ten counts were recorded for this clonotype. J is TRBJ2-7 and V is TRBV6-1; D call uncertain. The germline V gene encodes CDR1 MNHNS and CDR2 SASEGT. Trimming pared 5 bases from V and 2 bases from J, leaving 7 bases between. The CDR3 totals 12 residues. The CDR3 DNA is TGTGCCAGCAGTCGCCAGCCCTACGAGCAGTACTTC. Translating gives CASSRQPYEQYF.

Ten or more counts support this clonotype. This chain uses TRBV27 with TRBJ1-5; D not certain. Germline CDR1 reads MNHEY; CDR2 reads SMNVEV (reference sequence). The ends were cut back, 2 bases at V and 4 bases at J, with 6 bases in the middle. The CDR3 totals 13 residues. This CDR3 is CASSLRQNQPQHF. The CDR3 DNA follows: TGTGCCAGCAGTTTACGGCAAAATCAGCCCCAGCATTTT.

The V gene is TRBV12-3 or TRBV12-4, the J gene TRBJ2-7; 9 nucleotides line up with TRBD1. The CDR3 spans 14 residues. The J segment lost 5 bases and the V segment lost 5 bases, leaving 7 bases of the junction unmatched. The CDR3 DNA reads TGTGCCAGCAGTAGGGGACAGGGTGTCCACGAGCAGTACTTC. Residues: CASSRGQGVHEQYF.

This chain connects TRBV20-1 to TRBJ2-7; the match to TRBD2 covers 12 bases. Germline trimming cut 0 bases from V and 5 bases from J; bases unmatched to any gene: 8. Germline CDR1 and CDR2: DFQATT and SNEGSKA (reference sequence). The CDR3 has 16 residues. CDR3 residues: CSAREPGLAGPHEQYF. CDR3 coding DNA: TGCAGTGCTAGAGAACCGGGACTAGCGGGTCCCCACGAGCAGTACTTC.

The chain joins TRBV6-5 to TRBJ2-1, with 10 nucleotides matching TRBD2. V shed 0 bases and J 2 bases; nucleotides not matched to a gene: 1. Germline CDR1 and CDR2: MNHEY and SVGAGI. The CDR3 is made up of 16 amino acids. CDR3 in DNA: TGTGCCAGCAGTTACTCGCTAGCGGGAGCCTACAATGAGCAGTTCTTC. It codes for CASSYSLAGAYNEQFF.

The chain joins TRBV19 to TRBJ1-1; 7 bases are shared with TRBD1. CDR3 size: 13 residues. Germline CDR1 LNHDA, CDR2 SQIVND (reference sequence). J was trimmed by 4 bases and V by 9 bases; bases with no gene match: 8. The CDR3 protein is CASFRQGGTEAFF. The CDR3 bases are TGTGCCAGCTTCCGACAGGGCGGCACTGAAGCTTTCTTT.

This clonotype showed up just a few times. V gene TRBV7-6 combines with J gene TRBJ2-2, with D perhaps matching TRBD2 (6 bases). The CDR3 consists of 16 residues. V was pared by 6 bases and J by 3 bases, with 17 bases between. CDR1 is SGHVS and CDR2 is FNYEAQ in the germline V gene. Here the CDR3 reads CASSQRGFLDTGELFF. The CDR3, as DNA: TGTGCCAGCAGTCAACGGGGGTTTCTTGACACCGGGGAGCTGTTTTTT. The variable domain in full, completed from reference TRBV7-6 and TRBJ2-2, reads GAGVSQSPRYKVTKRGQDVALRCDPISGHVSLYWYRQALGQGPEFLTYFNYEAQQDKSGLPNDRFSAERPEGSISTLTIQRTEQRDSAMYRCASSQRGFLDTGELFFGEGSRLTVL.